This T cell receptor (beta chain) was sequenced during a study of cytotoxic CD8 clonotypes in ibrutinib-treated CLL. Trimming removed 10 bases at V and 6 bases at J, with 18 bases between. Germline CDR1 reads SGHAT; CDR2 reads FQNNGV. CDR3 size: 13 residues. TCRdb keeps only in-frame clones here, not all; method: immunoSEQ multiplex PCR. The sample has some 200,000 clones, just over 70% seen once; the top ten hold over 5.5%. Sequenced material: PBMCs, taken after 12 months of ibrutinib treatment. The chain links TRBV11-2 to TRBJ1-2; D is possibly TRBD1 (6 bases). The sequence was obtained from a human donor with chronic lymphocytic leukemia. The CDR3 coding sequence is TGTGCCACAATCAGGGGCGTAGGAGATGGCTACACCTTC. It codes for CATIRGVGDGYTF.